The clone carrying this T cell receptor (beta chain) has only a few counts. No antigen is known for it. These data originate in a study of post-analysis software for immune sequencing data. Germline CDR1 LNHDA, CDR2 SQIVND (reference sequence). V lost 3 bases and J 1 base, leaving 15 bases between the germline ends. The CDR3 consists of 16 residues. Every TCR beta cDNA library bore unique molecular identifiers. Input populations of roughly 0.95 to 10 million T cells gave rise to some 500,000 cDNA molecules. From the PCR reads, TCRdb called clonotypes with MiXCR, one entry per CDR3 protein. The sample lists about 170,000 distinct CDR3 sequences, roughly 31% occurring once. Study findings and constraints: With TRBV5-6, TRBV5-1 and TRBV20-1 included, roughly five TRBV segments were more frequent in patients than in controls. Significantly lower normalized Chao1 diversity was found in patients with multiple sclerosis relative to controls. Samples sharing a preparation batch grouped tightly together when assessed by F measure.

The sequenced material came from blood. This sequence joins TRBV19 and TRBJ1-1, with D possibly matching TRBD1 (6 bases). This receptor was identified in a girl aged 10 to 17 with multiple sclerosis. The CDR3: CASSINLGTSNTEAFF. The CDR3 region has the DNA TGTGCCAGTAGTATCAACTTAGGGACATCGAACACTGAAGCTTTCTTT.